The 31 T cell receptor beta chains below were found in one sample sequenced in a study of cytomegalovirus exposure and HLA in healthy donors. 60 Vbeta and 13 Jbeta primers were used in PCR. The data were produced by immunoSEQ multiplex PCR, yet TCRdb's version contains in-frame clones alone and is incomplete. This table holds roughly 190,000 clones, 80% found once. What was sequenced was PBMCs. The receptors come from a middle-aged man in good health and CMV-seropositive.

V gene TRBV30 combines with J gene TRBJ2-5; the match to TRBD2 covers 13 bases. The J call is in doubt because the DNA end fits TRBJ2-7 better. The CDR3 sequence is 17 residues long. Germline V gene sequence: CDR1 GTSNPN, CDR2 SVGIG (reference sequence). The CDR3: CAWSTARTSGGIYEQYF. The DNA of the CDR3 is TGTGCCTGGAGTACTGCCCGGACTAGCGGGGGTATCTACGAGCAGTACTTC.

This chain uses TRBV9 with TRBJ2-1, with TRBD1 matching over 12 bases. V dropped 0 bases and J dropped 6; count of bases not matched to a gene: 13. From germline, CDR1 is SGDLS and CDR2 YYNGEE. The CDR3 has 19 residues. The CDR3 DNA sequence: TGTGCCAGCAGCGTAGTGGACTCCGGCGCGGGACAGGGGGCCAATGAGCAGTTCTTC. Its translation: CASSVVDSGAGQGANEQFF.

A single count supports this clone. The chain recombines TRBV15 with TRBJ2-7; 9 bases are shared with TRBD1. After removal of 3 bases from V and 3 bases from J, the junction contained 3 bases not matched to a gene. This CDR3 spans 14 amino acids. Germline V gene data show CDR1 as LNHNV and CDR2 as YYDKDF (reference sequence). The CDR3 region has the DNA TGTGCCACCAGCAGGGGACAGGGTAACTACGAGCAGTACTTC. Translation gives CATSRGQGNYEQYF.

J is TRBJ2-7 and V is TRBV5-1; 9 bases line up with TRBD2. Germline V lookup: CDR1 SGHRS, CDR2 YFSETQ. V lost 5 bases to trimming and J lost 2 bases; unmatched junction nucleotides: 5. CDR3 length equals 14 residues. CDR3 sequence reads: CASRRAGGTYEQYF. The CDR3 DNA is TGCGCCAGCAGACGAGCGGGGGGAACCTACGAGCAGTACTTC.

The chain employs TRBV19 and TRBJ1-5; TRBD1 matches at 7 bases. Germline V CDR1 and CDR2: LNHDA, SQIVND (reference sequence). V dropped 5 bases and J dropped 0; count of bases not matched to a gene: 10. The CDR3 runs 17 residues. Here the CDR3 reads CASSWDSWGTSNQPQHF. For the CDR3, the DNA is TGTGCCAGTAGTTGGGACAGCTGGGGGACTAGCAATCAGCCCCAGCATTTT.

The CDR3 DNA is TGTGCCAGCAGCTTAGGAGGGAGGGTCACTGAAGCTTTCTTT. This encodes CASSLGGRVTEAFF. The V and J genes are TRBV7-2 and TRBJ1-1; D not resolved. This CDR3 spans 14 amino acids. The germline gives CDR1 SGHTA, CDR2 FQGNSA. The germline V and J ends were trimmed by 1 base and 4 bases, with 10 bases remaining between them.

This clone was observed a handful of times. The rearrangement joins TRBV28 to TRBJ2-5, with TRBD1 identical over 7 bases. Germline V gives CDR1 MDHEN, CDR2 SYDVKM. The junction had 7 bases not matched to a gene; V was cut back by 1 base and J by 5 bases. There are 15 residues in the CDR3. CDR3 nucleotides: TGTGCCAGCAGTTTATCTAGGGGGCCCGGGGAGACCCAGTACTTC. Its protein is CASSLSRGPGETQYF. The full variable domain, in which reference TRBV28 and TRBJ2-5 provide the parts outside the CDR3, is DVKVTQSSRYLVKRTGEKVFLECVQDMDHENMFWYRQDPGLGLRLIYFSYDVKMKEKGDIPEGYSVSREKKERFSLILESASTNQTSMYLCASSLSRGPGETQYFGPGTRLLVL.

The V and J genes are TRBV5-1 and TRBJ2-7; TRBD1 aligns across 9 bases. The CDR3 is 19 amino acids. V shed 2 bases and J 3 bases; nucleotides not matched to a gene: 18. Germline V gene sequence: CDR1 SGHRS, CDR2 YFSETQ. The CDR3 region has the DNA TGCGCCAGCAGCTTAGTCGGACAGGGGAGGCTCGGGACTAACTACGAGCAGTACTTC. Amino acid sequence: CASSLVGQGRLGTNYEQYF.

This clone has just a few counts. The chain carries TRBV19 and TRBJ2-5, with 7 bases matching TRBD1. The DNA end is a closer match to TRBJ2-7, so the J assignment may be wrong. The CDR3 is 14 amino acids. Germline V gene sequence: CDR1 LNHDA, CDR2 SQIVND (reference sequence). The CDR3 bases are TGTGCCAGTAGCCTGGGACAGTCAACCTACGAGCAGTACTTC. Translating it yields CASSLGQSTYEQYF.

The rearrangement links TRBV15 to TRBJ2-5, with TRBD2 matching over 11 bases. V dropped 3 bases and J dropped 0; count of bases not matched to a gene: 9. The CDR3 extends over 18 amino acids. In germline, CDR1 is LNHNV, CDR2 YYDKDF (reference sequence). Here the CDR3 DNA reads TGTGCCACCAGCAGGTGGCTAGCGGGGGGTACATACCAAGAGACCCAGTACTTC. Translating it yields CATSRWLAGGTYQETQYF.

The rearrangement joins TRBV4-3 to TRBJ1-2, with 7 bases that match TRBD1. The CDR3 consists of 15 residues. CDR1 and CDR2 from the germline V gene are LGHNA and YSLEER. The V segment lost 3 bases and the J segment 1 base; nucleotides outside the gene matches: 5. DNA for the CDR3: TGCGCCAGCAGCCATAATAACAGGGGTAACTATGGCTACACCTTC. It codes for CASSHNNRGNYGYTF.

V and J are TRBV6-4 and TRBJ1-5; D is uncertain. Germline values: CDR1 MRHNA, CDR2 SNTAGT. V lost 4 bases to trimming and J lost 0 bases, with 7 bases between them. The length of the CDR3 is 14 residues. In DNA, the CDR3 is TGTGCCAGCAGTGCTGTTTATAGCAATCAGCCCCAGCATTTT. It yields the protein CASSAVYSNQPQHF.

The chain employs TRBV19 and TRBJ1-5; TRBD1 matches 9 bases. The CDR3 has 16 residues. V was clipped by 4 bases and J by 1 base; unmatched bases: 5. The V gene's germline CDR1 is LNHDA and CDR2 SQIVND (reference sequence). The CDR3, as DNA: TGTGCCAGTAGTACATACAGGGGGCACAGCAATCAGCCCCAGCATTTT. Protein: CASSTYRGHSNQPQHF.

The CDR3 region is CASSLRLVSGDQETQYF. DNA of the CDR3: TGCGCCAGCAGCTTAAGGCTGGTTAGCGGGGACCAAGAGACCCAGTACTTC. The J gene is TRBJ2-5, the V gene TRBV5-1, with 8 bases fitting TRBD2. Germline values: CDR1 SGHRS, CDR2 YFSETQ. This CDR3 is built from 17 residues. Germline trimming cut 2 bases from V and 0 bases from J; bases unmatched to any gene: 9.

The chain joins TRBV25-1 to TRBJ2-1; tentatively, D is TRBD1 (8 bases). CDR3 length: 16 amino acids. V lost 6 bases and J 2 bases, leaving 17 bases between the germline ends. Looked up from germline, CDR1 is MGHDK and CDR2 is SYGVNS. The CDR3 sequence: CASRSGQGGPYNEQFF. The CDR3 region has the DNA TGTGCCAGCAGAAGCGGACAGGGAGGGCCCTACAATGAGCAGTTCTTC. The full variable domain, its missing parts supplied by reference TRBV25-1 and TRBJ2-1, is EADIYQTPRYLVIGTGKKITLECSQTMGHDKMYWYQQDPGMELHLIHYSYGVNSTEKGDLSSESTVSRIRTEHFPLTLESARPSHTSQYLCASRSGQGGPYNEQFFGPGTRLTVL.

The chain joins TRBV11-2 to TRBJ2-7; D is unclear. CDR3 length: 15 amino acids. Per the germline V gene, CDR1 is SGHAT and CDR2 is FQNNGV. V was shortened by 1 base and J by 4 bases, with 14 bases between the two germline ends. This chain's CDR3 is CASSLALLNSYEQYF. DNA of the CDR3: TGTGCCAGCAGCTTAGCACTGCTGAACTCATACGAGCAGTACTTC.

In this sample, this clone turned up a few times. CDR3 in amino acids: CASSQRGLAGNTDTQYF. CDR3 DNA sequence: TGCGCCAGCAGCCAACGGGGACTAGCGGGGAACACAGATACGCAGTATTTT. The rearrangement joins TRBV4-1 to TRBJ2-3; 13 bases match TRBD2. The germline CDR1 and CDR2 sequences are MGHRA and YSYEKL. V lost 2 bases and J lost 2; bases outside the gene matches: 4. The CDR3 runs 17 residues.

This clone occurred a few times. The V and J genes are TRBV28 and TRBJ1-2; a possible D gene is TRBD1 (5 bases). The germline CDR1 and CDR2 sequences are MDHEN and SYDVKM. Trimming pared 7 bases from V and 7 bases from J, leaving 19 bases between. The CDR3 covers 14 residues. The CDR3: CASTMIGRVGGYTF. In nucleotides, the CDR3 is TGTGCCAGCACCATGATCGGCAGGGTAGGTGGCTACACCTTC.

The chain is built from TRBV2 and TRBJ2-3, with 10 bases fitting TRBD2. Looked up from germline, CDR1 is SNHLY and CDR2 is FYNNEI. The CDR3 loop spans 17 amino acids. The junction had 8 bases not matched to a gene; V was cut back by 5 bases and J by 0 bases. The CDR3 DNA reads TGTGCCAGCAGTCGAGAGAGCGGGGGGGCCAGCACAGATACGCAGTATTTT. It is translated as CASSRESGGASTDTQYF.

This chain links TRBV19 with TRBJ1-3; no definite D call. Trimming pared 10 bases from V and 0 bases from J, leaving 7 bases between. Germline V lookup: CDR1 LNHDA, CDR2 SQIVND (reference sequence). The CDR3 extends over 12 amino acids. CDR3 sequence (DNA): TGTGCCACCCGCAGCTCTGGAAACACCATATATTTT. Translated, it gives CATRSSGNTIYF.

The gene calls are TRBV9 and TRBJ2-5, with D maybe TRBD2 (6 bases). The V and J ends lost 4 bases and 3 bases respectively, with 13 bases between them. Germline CDR1 and CDR2: SGDLS and YYNGEE. The CDR3 sequence is 14 residues long. CDR3 nucleotide sequence: TGTGCCAGCAGCCCGCAATGGGGGGAAGAGACCCAGTACTTC. Protein: CASSPQWGEETQYF.

The chain joins TRBV27 to TRBJ2-7; 7 positions match TRBD2. The ends lost 5 bases at V and 3 bases at J; junction bases unmatched: 10. Germline-derived CDR1 and CDR2 are MNHEY and SMNVEV (reference sequence). The CDR3 runs 15 residues. DNA for the CDR3: TGTGCCAGCAGTCCCGACACGGGGGGAATCTACGAGCAGTACTTC. As protein: CASSPDTGGIYEQYF.

The chain uses TRBV5-6 and TRBJ2-6; 8 bases match TRBD1. Trimming cost V 0 bases and J 2 bases; bases outside gene matches: 4. There are 17 residues in the CDR3. Germline CDR1 is SGHDT and CDR2 is YYEEEE. The CDR3 DNA reads as TGTGCCAGCAGCTTGGCAGGGGGCCTAGCTGGGGCCAACGTCCTGACTTTC. Encoded protein: CASSLAGGLAGANVLTF.

This chain connects TRBV19 to TRBJ2-1, with no clear D. The germline CDR1 and CDR2 sequences are LNHDA and SQIVND (reference sequence). Trimming cost V 5 bases and J 6 bases, with 8 bases left between them. The CDR3 covers 12 residues. CDR3 sequence (DNA): TGTGCCAGTAGTTCCGAGGCCAATGAGCAGTTCTTC. This encodes CASSSEANEQFF.

This clone was counted between two and nine times. The V and J genes are TRBV6-5 and TRBJ1-2; no firm D call. Per the germline V gene, CDR1 is MNHEY and CDR2 is SVGAGI. V dropped 0 bases and J dropped 0 bases, with 11 bases sitting between them. This CDR3 contains 16 residues. This CDR3 reads CASSYSRRLSNYGYTF. CDR3 sequence (DNA): TGTGCCAGCAGTTACTCGAGGAGGCTGTCTAACTATGGCTACACCTTC.

The chain has TRBV27 and TRBJ2-5; D unclear. The DNA end lines up better with TRBJ2-7; the J call may be wrong. The CDR3 contains 15 residues. Germline-derived CDR1 and CDR2 are MNHEY and SMNVEV (reference sequence). The CDR3 reads CASSLAVPPSYEQYF. CDR3 nucleotides: TGTGCCAGCAGTTTAGCCGTCCCCCCCTCCTACGAGCAGTACTTC.

J is TRBJ2-7 and V is TRBV5-1, with 8 bases identical to TRBD1. Trimming cost V 4 bases and J 1 base; bases outside gene matches: 7. The germline CDR1 and CDR2 sequences are SGHRS and YFSETQ. This CDR3 has 15 amino acids. CDR3 residues: CASSTGTGLSYEQYF. The CDR3 DNA sequence: TGCGCCAGCAGCACCGGGACAGGCTTGTCCTACGAGCAGTACTTC. The complete variable domain, with remaining parts taken from reference TRBV5-1 and TRBJ2-7, reads KAGVTQTPRYLIKTRGQQVTLSCSPISGHRSVSWYQQTPGQGLQFLFEYFSETQRNKGNFPGRFSGRQFSNSRSEMNVSTLELGDSALYLCASSTGTGLSYEQYFGPGTRLTVT.

V usage is TRBV6-5 and J usage is TRBJ2-5; TRBD2 might be the D (6 bases). Germline CDR1 MNHEY, CDR2 SVGAGI. The CDR3 consists of 14 residues. Trimming took 7 bases from V and 2 from J, leaving 14 bases between them. The DNA of the CDR3 is TGTGCCAGCACCTCGTGGACTAAACAAGAGACCCAGTACTTC. This gives the protein CASTSWTKQETQYF.

The V and J genes are TRBV28 and TRBJ1-3; no clear D. The CDR3 length is 11 residues. Trimming cost V 6 bases and J 4 bases, with 4 bases left between them. Germline CDR1 reads MDHEN; CDR2 reads SYDVKM. The CDR3 region has the DNA TGTGCCAGCAGCGCGGGAAACACCATATATTTT. This translates into CASSAGNTIYF.

The V and J genes are TRBV6-5 and TRBJ1-2; D call uncertain. Trimming took 6 bases from V and 4 from J, leaving 12 bases between them. The germline V gene encodes CDR1 MNHEY and CDR2 SVGAGI. The CDR3 covers 13 residues. For the CDR3, the DNA is TGTGCCAGCAGCGTCACTTCAAGCTATGGCTACACCTTC. Translation gives CASSVTSSYGYTF.

V is TRBV4-2 and J is TRBJ2-5; 9 positions match TRBD2. Trimming removed 0 bases from V and 1 base from J; junction bases left unmatched: 9. The CDR3 contains 18 residues. The germline CDR1 and CDR2 sequences are LGHNA and YNFKEQ. CDR3 bases: TGTGCCAGCAGCCAAGATGGAGGAGCGGGGGGCCCCCAAGAGACCCAGTACTTC. As protein: CASSQDGGAGGPQETQYF.